This is a list of T cell receptor beta chains from one sample in a study of early T cells in non-severe SARS-CoV-2 infection. Using its own MiXCR run on the 5' RACE reads, TCRdb lists one record per CDR3 protein. The data show about 98,000 distinct CDR3 sequences, 8% to 13% seen once. Sequencing used whole blood. These receptors were obtained from an adult who was a healthcare worker with PCR-confirmed SARS-CoV-2 infection or an uninfected control (not recorded which). Both conserved end residues are part of each CDR3. Each record gives: clone size, J gene, D gene, V gene, CDR3 DNA, CDR3 protein. D genes are given only for firm matches. A row's size may be missing; if present it is once, few, many or a size class.

>few|TRBJ2-7|-|TRBV5-1
TGCGCCAGCAGCTTCGTGGACAGCTCCTACGAGCAGTACTTC
CASSFVDSSYEQYF
>many|TRBJ1-5|-|TRBV20-1
TGCAGTGCTAGAGTATATAGCAATCAGCCCCAGCATTTT
CSARVYSNQPQHF
>many|TRBJ2-7|-|TRBV27
TGTGCCAGCAGTCTAGGACAGGGAGGGGAGCAGTACTTC
CASSLGQGGEQYF
>few|TRBJ2-2|TRBD1|TRBV3-1
TGTGCCAGCAGCCGCCGCTCGGGACAGTCGAACACCGGGGAGCTGTTTTTT
CASSRRSGQSNTGELFF
>-|TRBJ2-5|-|TRBV9
TGTGCCAGCAGCGTAGGAGGTACACAAGAGACCCAGTACTTC
CASSVGGTQETQYF
>many|TRBJ1-1|TRBD1|TRBV20-1
TGCAGTGCTCCAGACGGGCCTAATGCAGGGGGCACTGAAGCTTTCTTT
CSAPDGPNAGGTEAFF
>many|TRBJ1-5|-|TRBV24-1
TGTGCCGGGCGAGGGGGGAACAATCAGCCCCAGCATTTT
CAGRGGNNQPQHF
>many|TRBJ1-6|-|TRBV2
TGTGCCAGCCAGACGGGGCGGATTAATTCACCCCTCCACTTT
CASQTGRINSPLHF
>-|TRBJ2-3|TRBD2|TRBV12-3/TRBV12-4
TGTGCCAGCAGTCCCAGGACTAGCGGGAGTGCTGATACGCAGTATTTT
CASSPRTSGSADTQYF
>-|TRBJ1-2|-|TRBV20-1
TGCAGTGCATCACTAATAAATGGCTACACCTTC
CSASLINGYTF
>few|TRBJ2-7|TRBD1|TRBV28
TGTGCCAGCACTCCCCTCCGGGACAGCTACTACGAGCAGTACTTC
CASTPLRDSYYEQYF
>many|TRBJ2-3|TRBD2|TRBV20-1
TGCAGTGCTTACCTAGCGGGACTAAGCACAGATACGCAGTATTTT
CSAYLAGLSTDTQYF
>-|TRBJ2-3|-|TRBV12-5
TGTGCTAGTGGTTTGGTAACCACAGGACAGACTAGCACAGATACGCAGTATTTT
CASGLVTTGQTSTDTQYF
>-|TRBJ2-5|-|TRBV5-1
TGCGCCAGCAGCTCGGGGTCAGCCCAAGAGACCCAGTACTTC
CASSSGSAQETQYF
>many|TRBJ2-2|-|TRBV29-1
TGCAGCGTTTCGGACGCGGGCCAGTCGAACACCGGGGAGCTGTTTTTT
CSVSDAGQSNTGELFF
>-|TRBJ2-1|-|TRBV20-1
TGCAGTGCTAGAAGGCAGTTACAACGGTTCTTC
CSARRQLQRFF
>-|TRBJ2-7|-|TRBV5-1
TGCGCCAGCAGCCGTCCAGGAGCCCGCTACGAGCAGTACTTC
CASSRPGARYEQYF
>-|TRBJ1-1|-|TRBV25-1
TGTGCCAGCAGTGAACCCCACAGGGTAGGGAGAGCTTTCTTT
CASSEPHRVGRAFF
>many|TRBJ2-3|TRBD2|TRBV5-1
TGCGCCAGCAGCTTATTGGGGACTAGTACGGATACGCAGTATTTT
CASSLLGTSTDTQYF
>few|TRBJ2-7|-|TRBV12-3/TRBV12-4
TGTGCCAGCAGTTTAGTAGCGAGGACCTCCTACGAGCAGTACTTC
CASSLVARTSYEQYF
>-|TRBJ2-2|-|TRBV7-6
TGTGCCAGCAGTTCACAGTGGGGGCTCGACGGGGAGCTGTTTTTT
CASSSQWGLDGELFF
>-|TRBJ2-1|TRBD1|TRBV20-1
TGCAGTGCTAGAGTTGGGGGACAGAGCTCCTACAATGAGCAGTTCTTC
CSARVGGQSSYNEQFF
>-|TRBJ2-3|-|TRBV5-1
TGCGCCAGCAGCTTGGTTCCGGGAACAGATACGCAGTATTTT
CASSLVPGTDTQYF
>few|TRBJ2-7|TRBD1|TRBV20-1
TGCAGTGCTACTGTGGACAGGCCTTTCTCCTACGAGCAGTACTTC
CSATVDRPFSYEQYF
>few|TRBJ1-2|-|TRBV12-3/TRBV12-4
TGTGCCAGCAGCCCCGACGGACAATACTATGGCTACACCTTC
CASSPDGQYYGYTF
>many|TRBJ2-1|TRBD1|TRBV18
TGTGCCAGCTCACCACAGGGGGCGCAAAGCAATGAGCAGTTCTTC
CASSPQGAQSNEQFF
>many|TRBJ1-4|-|TRBV20-1
TGCAGTGCTAGCTATGGGGCCGATAATGAAAAACTGTTTTTT
CSASYGADNEKLFF
>-|TRBJ1-6|-|TRBV2
TGTGCCAGCAGCGGGGAGAGGGGCAGCTCCTATAATTCACCCCTCCACTTT
CASSGERGSSYNSPLHF
>many|TRBJ1-4|TRBD1|TRBV5-1
TGCGCCAGCAGCCAGGGCCTATCGGGACAGTTTAATGAAAAACTGTTTTTT
CASSQGLSGQFNEKLFF
>few|TRBJ2-3|TRBD2|TRBV24-1
TGTGCCACCAGTGTTCCTAGCGGATTTAGCACAGATACGCAGTATTTT
CATSVPSGFSTDTQYF
>few|TRBJ1-1|-|TRBV12-3/TRBV12-4
TGTGCCAGCAGTTTAGAGGGTCTAGCGAACACTGAAGCTTTCTTT
CASSLEGLANTEAFF
>many|TRBJ2-5|TRBD1|TRBV7-9
TGTGCCAGCAGCTCCACAGGGGAGTACGAGACCCAGTACTTC
CASSSTGEYETQYF
>-|TRBJ1-4|-|TRBV29-1
TGCAGCGTTGAAGATCGGGGGGCGGAAGGAGAAAAACTGTTTTTT
CSVEDRGAEGEKLFF
>many|TRBJ2-3|TRBD2|TRBV7-3
TGTGCCAGCAGCTTATTGGGGCTAGCGGCGGGAGCGTTAGATACGCAGTATTTT
CASSLLGLAAGALDTQYF
>few|TRBJ1-5|-|TRBV6-6
TGTGCCAGCAGTTACGAGGGAGTGAGCAATCAGCCCCAGCATTTT
CASSYEGVSNQPQHF
>many|TRBJ1-2|-|TRBV28
TGTGCCAGCAGTTTTAACGGACGGACCTATGGCTACACCTTC
CASSFNGRTYGYTF
>-|TRBJ2-4|TRBD2|TRBV25-1
TGTGCCAGCAGTGACTTAACCGGGGGGGCCAAAAACATTCAGTACTTC
CASSDLTGGAKNIQYF
>few|TRBJ2-7|-|TRBV5-6
TGTGCCAGCAGCTTTCGTCATACAGAAAAGCAGTACTTC
CASSFRHTEKQYF
>-|TRBJ1-2|-|TRBV12-3/TRBV12-4
TGTGCCAGCAGTTACAGGTCTAGTGGCTACACCTTC
CASSYRSSGYTF
>-|TRBJ2-7|TRBD2|TRBV18
TGTGCCAGCTCACCCAGACTAGCCCAGTGGGACGAGCAGTACTTC
CASSPRLAQWDEQYF
>-|TRBJ2-3|-|TRBV5-4
TGTGCCAGCAGCTTAGCCAGCTGGGGACCTCCCAAGTGGGATACGCAGTATTTT
CASSLASWGPPKWDTQYF
>-|TRBJ2-3|TRBD2|TRBV10-3
TGTGCCATCAGCCCTGCCGGGACTAGCCCAGATACGCAGTATTTT
CAISPAGTSPDTQYF
>-|TRBJ1-1|-|TRBV7-3
TGTGCCAGCAGCACAATGGCGGACACTGAAGCTTTCTTT
CASSTMADTEAFF
>few|TRBJ2-2|TRBD1|TRBV9
TGTGCCAGCAGCGTAAGTACTGGGACAGGCGCCGGGGAGCTGTTTTTT
CASSVSTGTGAGELFF
>many|TRBJ1-5|-|TRBV2
TGTGCCAGCAGTGAAGTTACAGGTCGTCAGCCCCAGCATTTT
CASSEVTGRQPQHF
>-|TRBJ1-6|-|TRBV6-1
TGTGCCAGCACTGGAGGGAGCTCCTATAATTCACCCCTCCACTTT
CASTGGSSYNSPLHF